The clone carrying this TCR beta chain was counted only a few times. Antigen unknown. Trimming pared 4 bases from V and 0 bases from J, leaving 9 bases between. Per germline, CDR1 KGHDR and CDR2 SFDVKD. The CDR3 consists of 16 residues. One entry per CDR3 protein, called by TCRdb with MiXCR from the 5' RACE reads. The sample lists nearly 550,000 distinct CDR3 sequences; roughly a fifth were seen once. This sample is part of a study of T cells after yellow fever vaccination. General study results and limits: Relatively few clonotypes were ones that appeared in both CD4 and CD8 compartments. A weaker secondary response peaked on day 5, the primary on day 15. Sorted repertoires could include abundant contaminating clonotypes from bulk cells.

The chain uses TRBV24-1 and TRBJ2-6; D possibly corresponds to TRBD1 (5 bases). The source is a man younger than 45 who received the YFV17D yellow fever vaccine. The material sequenced was PBMCs, taken 15 days after the yellow fever booster vaccination. CDR3 region: CATSDLTVSGANVLTF. Written as DNA, the CDR3 is TGTGCCACCAGTGACCTGACAGTCTCTGGGGCCAACGTCCTGACTTTC.